This T cell receptor beta chain came from a study of shared clonotypes between healthy human individuals. Assay used: immunoSEQ multiplex PCR; TCRdb lists only in-frame clones, some missing. The repertoire holds some 2.1 million clones, with just under 95% as singletons. Terminally differentiated effector memory CD45RA+ cells were left out of the naive CD8 fraction, which was CD45RO-negative and positively selected for CCR7. The sequenced sample consisted of naive CD8+ T cells sorted from blood. The sequence derives from a man between 18 and 29 years old in good health.

CDR3 DNA sequence: TGTGCCAGCAGTGAAGGCGTTCCTAGGAGGGTTTACGAGCAGTACTTC. Translating gives CASSEGVPRRVYEQYF. The chain recombines TRBV6-1 with TRBJ2-7; D is perhaps TRBD2 (6 bases). V lost 1 base to trimming and J lost 4 bases, with 17 bases between them. The CDR3 loop spans 16 amino acids. Germline CDR1 and CDR2: MNHNS and SASEGT.